The clone carrying this T cell receptor beta chain was seen only once. The data were obtained in a study of blood T cell repertoires in COVID-19. In the authors' methods: Estimation of nucleated cell counts was performed using reference gene primer amplification. Sequenced by immunoSEQ multiplex PCR; TCRdb stores in-frame clones only, minus some. That table is the source of V, J and clone size, and D and trimming were worked out from the DNA. The sample holds 250,000 to 400,000 clones, 90% seen once. Germline V gives CDR1 SGHRS, CDR2 YFSETQ. The CDR3 is 16 amino acids. Germline trimming cut 4 bases from V and 4 bases from J; bases unmatched to any gene: 10.

The rearrangement links TRBV5-1 to TRBJ2-7, with TRBD2 matching over 11 bases. Material for sequencing was peripheral blood. This TCR came from a woman between 25 and 40 years old with COVID-19, enrolled during active disease. The CDR3 reads CASSPPVASGRYEQYF. The CDR3 nucleotides are TGCGCCAGCAGCCCGCCCGTGGCTAGCGGGAGGTACGAGCAGTACTTC.